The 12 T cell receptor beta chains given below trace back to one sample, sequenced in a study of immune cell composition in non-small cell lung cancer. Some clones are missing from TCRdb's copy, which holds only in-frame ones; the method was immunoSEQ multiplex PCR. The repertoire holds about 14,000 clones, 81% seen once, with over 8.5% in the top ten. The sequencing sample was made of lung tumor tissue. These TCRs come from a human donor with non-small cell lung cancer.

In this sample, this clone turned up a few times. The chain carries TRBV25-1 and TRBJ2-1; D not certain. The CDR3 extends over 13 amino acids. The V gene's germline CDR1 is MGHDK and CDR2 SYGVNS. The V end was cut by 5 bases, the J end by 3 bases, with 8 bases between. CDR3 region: CASSPAGYNEQFF. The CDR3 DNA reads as TGTGCCAGCAGTCCGGCCGGCTACAATGAGCAGTTCTTC.

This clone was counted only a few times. In DNA form, the CDR3 reads TGTGCTAGTTCAGGGAGTGGCTACACCTTC. It translates to CASSGSGYTF. The J gene is TRBJ1-2, the V gene TRBV12-5; a possible D gene is TRBD1 (5 bases). The V end was cut by 8 bases, the J end by 7 bases, with 8 bases between. This CDR3 is built from 10 residues. CDR1 and CDR2 from the germline V gene are LGHNT and FRNRAP. Looking up the rest from reference TRBV12-5 and TRBJ1-2 gives the full variable domain: DARVTQTPRHKVTEMGQEVTMRCQPILGHNTVFWYRQTMMQGLELLAYFRNRAPLDDSGMPKDRFSAEMPDATLATLKIQPSEPRDSAVYFCASSGSGYTFGSGTRLTVV.

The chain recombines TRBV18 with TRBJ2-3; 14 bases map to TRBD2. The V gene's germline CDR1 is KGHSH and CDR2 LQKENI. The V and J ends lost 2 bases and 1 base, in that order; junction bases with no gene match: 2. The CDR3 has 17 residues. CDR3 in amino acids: CASSPGTSGSGTDTQYF. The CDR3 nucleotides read TGTGCCAGCTCACCAGGGACTAGCGGGAGCGGCACAGATACGCAGTATTTT.

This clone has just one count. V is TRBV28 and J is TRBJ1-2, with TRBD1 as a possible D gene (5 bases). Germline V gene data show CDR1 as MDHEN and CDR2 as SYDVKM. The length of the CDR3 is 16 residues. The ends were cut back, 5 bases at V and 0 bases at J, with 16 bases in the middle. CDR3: CASSGGGQGTNYGYTF. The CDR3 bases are TGTGCCAGCAGTGGGGGAGGGCAGGGCACTAACTATGGCTACACCTTC.

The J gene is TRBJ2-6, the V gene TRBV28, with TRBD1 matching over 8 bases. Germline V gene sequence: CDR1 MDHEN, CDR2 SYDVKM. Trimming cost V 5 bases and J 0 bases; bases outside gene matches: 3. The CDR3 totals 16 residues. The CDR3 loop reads CASSRDRSSGANVLTF. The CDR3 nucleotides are TGTGCCAGCAGTAGGGACAGGAGCTCTGGGGCCAACGTCCTGACTTTC.

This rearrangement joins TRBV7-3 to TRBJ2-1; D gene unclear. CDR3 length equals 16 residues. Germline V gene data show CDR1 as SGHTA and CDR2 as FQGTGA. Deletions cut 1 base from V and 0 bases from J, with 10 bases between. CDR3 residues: CASSLRSISSYNEQFF. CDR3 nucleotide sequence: TGTGCCAGCAGCTTAAGGTCGATATCCTCCTACAATGAGCAGTTCTTC.

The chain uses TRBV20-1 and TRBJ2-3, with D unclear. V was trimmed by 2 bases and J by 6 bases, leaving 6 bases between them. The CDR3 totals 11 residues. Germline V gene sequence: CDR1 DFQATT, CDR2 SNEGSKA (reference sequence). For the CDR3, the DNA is TGCAGTGCTAGACCCCGCGATACGCAGTATTTT. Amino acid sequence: CSARPRDTQYF.

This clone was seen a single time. CDR3 residues: CASTPLDRGQVETQYF. The CDR3 DNA reads as TGTGCCAGTACTCCCCTGGACAGGGGGCAGGTAGAGACCCAGTACTTC. The V gene is TRBV18, the J gene TRBJ2-5; 11 bases fit TRBD1. The J segment lost 4 bases and the V segment lost 9 bases, leaving 13 bases of the junction unmatched. The CDR3 runs 16 residues. Germline lookup yields CDR1 KGHSH and CDR2 LQKENI.

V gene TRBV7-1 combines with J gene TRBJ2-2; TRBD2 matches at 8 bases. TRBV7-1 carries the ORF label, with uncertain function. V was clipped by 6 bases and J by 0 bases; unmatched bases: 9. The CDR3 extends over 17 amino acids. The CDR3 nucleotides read TGTGCCAGCAGAGAAGGATTGCGGGAGGCGAACACCGGGGAGCTGTTTTTT. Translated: CASREGLREANTGELFF.

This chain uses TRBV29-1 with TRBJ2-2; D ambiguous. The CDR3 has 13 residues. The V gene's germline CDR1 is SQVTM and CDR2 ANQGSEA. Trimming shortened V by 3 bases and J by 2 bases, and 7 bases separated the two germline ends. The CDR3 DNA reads TGCAGCGTTGAGGGGTACAACACCGGGGAGCTGTTTTTT. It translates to CSVEGYNTGELFF.

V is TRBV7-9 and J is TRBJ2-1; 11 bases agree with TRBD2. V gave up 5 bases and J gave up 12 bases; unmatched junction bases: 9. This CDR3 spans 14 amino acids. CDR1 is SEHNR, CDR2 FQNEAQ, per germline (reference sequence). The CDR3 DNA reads TGTGCCAGCAGCCGAATAGCGGGAGGGCCCAGGCAGTTCTTC. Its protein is CASSRIAGGPRQFF.

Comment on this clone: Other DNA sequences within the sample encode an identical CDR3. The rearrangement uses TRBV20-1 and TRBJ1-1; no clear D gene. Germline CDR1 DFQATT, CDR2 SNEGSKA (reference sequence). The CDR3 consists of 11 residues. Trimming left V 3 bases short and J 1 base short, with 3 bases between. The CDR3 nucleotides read TGCAGTGCTAGCGGGAACACTGAAGCTTTCTTT. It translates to CSASGNTEAFF.